What follows are 21 T cell receptor beta chains derived from one specimen sequenced in a study of T-cell reconstitution after alpha-beta-depleted transplantation in children (dated by TCRdb to the mid-2010s). Receptor amplification or capture employed PCR. The sequencer listed for this sample is Illumina HiSeq 2500. Molecular barcoding was employed in the preparation of TCR libraries, with unique molecular identifiers being used to normalize TCRbeta repertoire quantification. Using fastp trimming at Q25 and MiXCR clonotype assembly, TCRdb reanalyzed the public sequencing data and kept in-frame beta chains. For every CDR3 protein sequence, its rows merge into one entry that carries the most common genes and DNA. This sample is represented by a few hundred thousand distinct CDR3 sequences; around a tenth of them were singletons. About a quarter of the sample goes to the ten largest clones. The intended sense of this specimen's treatment or condition label: allogeneic hematopoietic cell transplantation with graft depleted of TCRalphabeta T cells and CD19 B cells.

Sequencing was performed on peripheral blood, taken 180 days after TCRalphabeta/CD19-depleted stem cell transplant. These receptors all stem from a male patient between 2 and 9 years old who had a stem cell transplant for chronic granulomatous disease, so the T cells may come from the graft donor.

Ten or more counts support this clonotype. The chain links TRBV4-1 to TRBJ1-1; D is unclear. The V and J ends lost 3 bases and 1 base respectively, with 6 bases between them. This CDR3 has 13 amino acids. In germline, CDR1 is MGHRA, CDR2 YSYEKL. CDR3 bases: TGCGCCAGCAGCCATACCCAGAACACTGAAGCTTTCTTT. It is translated as CASSHTQNTEAFF.

The CDR3 nucleotides read TGTGCCAGCAGCCAAGTCTCACGGCAAGAGACCCAGTACTTC. Translating it yields CASSQVSRQETQYF. V is TRBV14 and J is TRBJ2-5; no reliable D call. Deletions cut 1 base from V and 2 bases from J, with 8 bases between. This CDR3 is built from 14 residues. Germline V gene data show CDR1 as SGHDN and CDR2 as FVKESK.

At least ten counts were recorded for this clonotype. The gene calls are TRBV3-1 and TRBJ2-6; 8 bases line up with TRBD2. The V gene's germline CDR1 is LGHDT and CDR2 YNNKEL (reference sequence). V lost 4 bases to trimming and J lost 0 bases; unmatched junction nucleotides: 8. This CDR3 comprises 18 residues. The DNA for the CDR3 is TGTGCCAGCAGCCCTGGCGCGGGGGGAAGCTCTGGGGCCAACGTCCTGACTTTC. As protein: CASSPGAGGSSGANVLTF.

At least ten counts were recorded for this clonotype. The V gene is TRBV4-3, the J gene TRBJ2-2; no firm D call. The CDR3 loop spans 16 amino acids. Germline lookup yields CDR1 LGHNA and CDR2 YSLEER. V was pared by 0 bases and J by 0 bases, with 8 bases between. CDR3 nucleotides: TGCGCCAGCAGCCAAGAAGGGCGGTCGAACACCGGGGAGCTGTTTTTT. It specifies CASSQEGRSNTGELFF.

This clonotype occurred many times. The gene calls are TRBV5-1 and TRBJ1-1, with unresolved D. V shed 1 base and J shed 3 bases, with 13 bases lying between them. Germline V gene sequence: CDR1 SGHRS, CDR2 YFSETQ. The CDR3 is 15 amino acids. This chain's CDR3 is CASSLSLWTDTEAFF. The CDR3 DNA sequence: TGCGCCAGCAGCTTGTCATTATGGACGGACACTGAAGCTTTCTTT.

This clonotype showed up many times. J is TRBJ2-1 and V is TRBV7-9, with D unclear. The CDR3 contains 15 residues. Germline V CDR1 and CDR2: SEHNR, FQNEAQ (reference sequence). V gave up 1 base and J gave up 7 bases, with 14 bases separating them. The CDR3, as DNA: TGTGCCAGCAGCTTAGTCCCCGACTGGGCTAATGAGCAGTTCTTC. This codes for CASSLVPDWANEQFF.

The chain uses TRBV28 and TRBJ2-4; 8 bases are a match to TRBD2. The CDR3 totals 15 residues. The germline CDR1 and CDR2 sequences are MDHEN and SYDVKM. CDR3 residues: CAPGIAGLAKNIQYF. CDR3 coding DNA: TGTGCTCCGGGGATAGCGGGACTAGCCAAAAACATTCAGTACTTC.

This clonotype was detected ten times or more. The V call is TRBV3-1, the J call TRBJ2-5, with TRBD1 as a possible D gene (5 bases). The CDR3 has 14 amino acids. CDR1 and CDR2 from the germline V gene are LGHDT and YNNKEL (reference sequence). Trimming took off 2 bases at V and 6 bases at J, with 13 bases between the two ends. The CDR3 loop is CASSQRGRRQTQYF. The CDR3 DNA reads TGTGCCAGCAGCCAAAGGGGCCGGCGACAGACCCAGTACTTC.

In this sample, this clonotype turned up many times. J is TRBJ2-7 and V is TRBV13, with D possibly being TRBD2 (6 bases). The germline V gene encodes CDR1 PRHDT and CDR2 FYEKMQ (reference sequence). V was trimmed by 5 bases and J by 6 bases, leaving 14 bases between them. The CDR3 length is 13 residues. The CDR3 here is CASSLLLATEQYF. The CDR3 DNA follows: TGTGCCAGCAGCCTCCTACTAGCTACCGAGCAGTACTTC.

This clonotype was seen a handful of times. The chain couples TRBV5-5 to TRBJ1-1, with D uncertain. The CDR3 contains 13 residues. V was trimmed by 5 bases and J by 0 bases, leaving 8 bases between them. Looked up from germline, CDR1 is SGHKS and CDR2 is YYEKEE (reference sequence). CDR3 protein: CASRGDLNTEAFF. The CDR3 DNA is TGTGCCAGCAGGGGAGATCTGAACACTGAAGCTTTCTTT.

This clonotype was counted ten times or more. The chain recombines TRBV12-3 or TRBV12-4 with TRBJ2-5, with D perhaps TRBD1 (5 bases). Between the trimmed V and J ends, which lost 4 bases and 1 base, there was a span of 13 bases. The CDR3 is 15 amino acids. The CDR3 DNA follows: TGTGCCAGCAGTTCGGTAGGGGCCCGCCAAGAGACCCAGTACTTC. Translated: CASSSVGARQETQYF.

There are a few counts of this clonotype. V gene TRBV9 combines with J gene TRBJ1-6; 8 nucleotides line up with TRBD1. The J segment lost 6 bases and the V segment lost 4 bases, leaving 12 bases of the junction unmatched. In germline, CDR1 is SGDLS, CDR2 YYNGEE. The CDR3 has 17 residues. The CDR3 protein is CASSILAGTGINSPLHF. CDR3 coding DNA: TGTGCCAGCAGCATCCTCGCAGGGACAGGCATTAATTCACCCCTCCACTTT.

In regard to this clonotype: This may arise from a read error, as a much more abundant clone is one base away. The J gene is TRBJ1-1, the V gene TRBV10-3, with 7 bases matching TRBD1. Germline CDR1 and CDR2: ENHRY and SYGVKD. This CDR3 spans 13 amino acids. The CDR3 nucleotides read TGTGCCATCAGTTGGACAGGTAACACTGAAGCTTACTTT. Its protein product is CAISWTGNTEAYF.

Many counts were recorded for this clonotype. In DNA, the CDR3 is TGTGCCACCAGCTGGGACAGGCTCCTCACAGATACGCAGTATTTT. Protein sequence: CATSWDRLLTDTQYF. This chain joins TRBV15 and TRBJ2-3; 8 bases line up with TRBD1. This CDR3 is 15 amino acids long. Germline V gene data show CDR1 as LNHNV and CDR2 as YYDKDF (reference sequence). V trimming: 5 bases; J trimming: 2 bases; junction bases outside the gene matches: 6.

The table lists this clonotype with many counts. The chain employs TRBV5-1 and TRBJ2-7; D ambiguous. Trimming removed 4 bases from V and 2 bases from J, with 4 bases in between. Germline V gives CDR1 SGHRS, CDR2 YFSETQ. This CDR3 is 11 amino acids long. CDR3 in DNA: TGCGCCAGCAGCGCCGCCTACGAGCAGTACTTC. Its protein product is CASSAAYEQYF.

The CDR3 DNA reads as TGTGCCAGGAGCTCGGGACTAAACTCCGGGGAGCTGTTTTTT. It yields the protein CARSSGLNSGELFF. This chain joins TRBV12-3 or TRBV12-4 and TRBJ2-2; 7 bases are a match to TRBD2. The CDR3 is made up of 14 amino acids. V was pared by 9 bases and J by 6 bases, with 10 bases of the junction left unmatched.

This clonotype was counted ten times or more. The genes are TRBV4-1 and TRBJ2-1; 10 nucleotides align to TRBD2. The V and J ends lost 1 base and 9 bases, in that order; junction bases with no gene match: 6. The CDR3 loop spans 15 amino acids. CDR1 MGHRA and CDR2 YSYEKL come from the germline V gene. CDR3 loop: CASSQVLAGRGEQFF. The CDR3 region has the DNA TGCGCCAGCAGCCAAGTACTAGCGGGGAGGGGTGAGCAGTTCTTC.

This clonotype was observed many times. The chain uses TRBV7-2 and TRBJ2-4, with D possibly being TRBD1 (7 bases). Germline V gene sequence: CDR1 SGHTA, CDR2 FQGNSA. The CDR3 is 15 residues long. Trimming pared 5 bases from V and 7 bases from J, leaving 18 bases between. CDR3 amino acids: CASSPRAAGGNIQYF. The CDR3 bases are TGTGCCAGCAGCCCCCGGGCGGCAGGGGGGAACATTCAGTACTTC.

This clonotype was seen repeatedly, ten times or more. V is TRBV7-9 and J is TRBJ2-2; D unresolved. The germline V gene encodes CDR1 SEHNR and CDR2 FQNEAQ (reference sequence). Trimming shortened V by 5 bases and J by 9 bases, and 7 bases separated the two germline ends. This CDR3 is built from 11 residues. CDR3 loop: CASSPLRELFF. The CDR3 DNA reads TGTGCCAGCAGCCCCCTCCGGGAGCTGTTTTTT.

The sample holds many counts of this clonotype. One end of the junction varies from germline; a read error may be responsible. In DNA, the CDR3 is TGTGCCAGCAGTTACTCCGACAGGACTCAAGCGGGATTT. Translated: CASSYSDRTQAGF. The chain joins TRBV6-6 to TRBJ1-1, with D tentatively TRBD1 (6 bases). Germline V CDR1 and CDR2: MNHNY, SVGAGI (reference sequence). The CDR3 is 13 amino acids.

V and J are TRBV11-2 and TRBJ2-1; either TRBD1 or TRBD2 may fit D (5 bases each). Germline lookup yields CDR1 SGHAT and CDR2 FQNNGV. V lost 2 bases and J lost 5, with 22 bases in between. The CDR3 covers 18 residues. Written as DNA, the CDR3 is TGTGCCAGCAGCTTACTAGGGGTAGGACCCTTAGCGAACAATGAGCAGTTCTTC. It encodes CASSLLGVGPLANNEQFF.